The rows below give T cell receptor beta chains drawn from one sample of a study of molecular identifiers for immune sequencing clone quantification. MiXCR, run by TCRdb on the PCR reads, gives a single entry per CDR3 protein. The sample lists approximately 90,000 distinct CDR3 sequences, approximately 24% seen once, with roughly 0.94% in the top ten. Sequences were obtained from naive CD8+ T cells from blood, with Jurkat cell RNA spiked in. The receptors come from a human donor in good health. Some libraries in this study had Jurkat cell RNA spiked in. CDR3s include the opening cysteine and the closing phenylalanine or tryptophan. The D gene is left open where the match is weak. Clone size, where shown, is once, few, many, or a class for clones that have expanded.

J: TRBJ2-2
D: TRBD2
size: NA
V: TRBV6-5
DNA: TGTGCCTGCAGTTACTCTTCGGGGGGTACCGGGGAGCTGTTTTTT
CDR3: CACSYSSGGTGELFF

J: TRBJ2-5
D: NA
size: few
V: TRBV5-6
DNA: TGTGCCAGCAGCTTGGTGGTGGGGAGGGAGACCCAGTACTTC
CDR3: CASSLVVGRETQYF

J: TRBJ2-3
D: TRBD2
size: many
V: TRBV4-1
DNA: TGCGCCAGCAGCCCCGAGGGGCGACTAGCGGGGGGGGCAGATACGCAGTATTTT
CDR3: CASSPEGRLAGGADTQYF

J: TRBJ2-7
D: NA
size: many
V: TRBV28
DNA: TGTGCCAGCAGTTTTACCCGCGGGTACGAGCAGTACTTC
CDR3: CASSFTRGYEQYF

J: TRBJ2-2
D: NA
size: many
V: TRBV7-9
DNA: TGTGCCAGCACCGGCTGGGTCACCGGGGAGCTGTTTTTT
CDR3: CASTGWVTGELFF

J: TRBJ1-5
D: NA
size: many
V: TRBV5-6
DNA: TGTGCCAGCAGCAGCACTACAGGGTTGGGCAATCAGCCCCAGCATTTT
CDR3: CASSSTTGLGNQPQHF

J: TRBJ1-3
D: NA
size: NA
V: TRBV2
DNA: TGTGCCAGAGAGTGGTCTGGAAACACCATATATTTT
CDR3: CAREWSGNTIYF

J: TRBJ1-2
D: NA
size: NA
V: TRBV7-9
DNA: TGTGCCAGCAGCTTCCAGGGGACCTATGGCTACACCTTC
CDR3: CASSFQGTYGYTF

J: TRBJ1-1
D: TRBD1
size: many
V: TRBV6-2/TRBV6-3
DNA: TGTGCCAGCAGCTCGGACAGGGTTCAAACTGAAGCTTTCTTT
CDR3: CASSSDRVQTEAFF

J: TRBJ1-1
D: TRBD1
size: many
V: TRBV27
DNA: TGTGCCAGCAGTTTAATAGGACAGGGATGGGGGACTGAAGCTTTCTTT
CDR3: CASSLIGQGWGTEAFF

J: TRBJ1-4
D: NA
size: many
V: TRBV18
DNA: TGTGCCAGCTCACCAACCGCAGGGACGGGAACTAATGAAAAACTGTTTTTT
CDR3: CASSPTAGTGTNEKLFF

J: TRBJ1-5
D: NA
size: many
V: TRBV27
DNA: TGTGCCAGCAGTTTACAGGGGTTGGATAAGCCCCAGCATTTT
CDR3: CASSLQGLDKPQHF

J: TRBJ2-7
D: TRBD2
size: many
V: TRBV30
DNA: TGTGCCTGGAGTACGGCGGGAGTTGGTTACGAGCAGTACTTC
CDR3: CAWSTAGVGYEQYF

J: TRBJ2-3
D: NA
size: many
V: TRBV20-1
DNA: TGCAGTGCTAGATCTGGCGACCAGTATTTT
CDR3: CSARSGDQYF

J: TRBJ2-7
D: TRBD2
size: many
V: TRBV4-3
DNA: TGCGCCAGCAGCCAAGACGTTTTGGGCGGGGGCTCCTACGAGCAGTACTTC
CDR3: CASSQDVLGGGSYEQYF

J: TRBJ2-1
D: TRBD2
size: once
V: TRBV9
DNA: TGTGCCAGCAGCGTAGACGGGAGGCCGGTCGATGAGCAGTGCTTC
CDR3: CASSVDGRPVDEQCF

J: TRBJ2-6
D: NA
size: many
V: TRBV6-2/TRBV6-3
DNA: TGTGCCAGCAGTCCCACTCAGCAGGGGCTCAATGGGGCCAACGTCCTGACTTTC
CDR3: CASSPTQQGLNGANVLTF

J: TRBJ2-1
D: TRBD2
size: few
V: TRBV19
DNA: TGTGCCAGTAGTTACTTCGGGACTACGAATTACAATGAGCAGTTCTTC
CDR3: CASSYFGTTNYNEQFF

J: TRBJ2-7
D: NA
size: many
V: TRBV29-1
DNA: TGCAGCGTAGTCTCGTGGGAGGCAGGGGAGCAGTACTTC
CDR3: CSVVSWEAGEQYF

J: TRBJ2-5
D: TRBD2
size: many
V: TRBV29-1
DNA: TGCAGCGTTCCGTGGGGCGGGGGGCAAGAGACCCAGTACTTC
CDR3: CSVPWGGGQETQYF

J: TRBJ1-4
D: NA
size: many
V: TRBV4-1
DNA: TGCGCCAGCAGCCAAGTTGCAGGGGCGTCTGAAAAACTGTTTTTT
CDR3: CASSQVAGASEKLFF

J: TRBJ2-5
D: TRBD1
size: many
V: TRBV27
DNA: TGTGCCAGCAGTTTACGGGCAGGGGGCAGAGAGACCCAGTACTTC
CDR3: CASSLRAGGRETQYF